Each of the 10 T cell receptor beta chains below was sequenced from the same sample in a study of cytomegalovirus exposure and HLA in healthy donors. This table comes from immunoSEQ multiplex PCR, and its TCRdb copy is limited to in-frame clones, with some not included. This sample has more than 100,000 clones; more than 75% occur once, and the top ten carry about 6%. Sequencing was done on a sample of PBMCs. These receptors all stem from a woman aged 18-29 years in good health and CMV-seropositive.

The chain couples TRBV5-6 to TRBJ2-1; D gene uncertain. This CDR3 spans 12 amino acids. V was trimmed by 6 bases and J by 6 bases, leaving 10 bases between them. The germline CDR1 and CDR2 sequences are SGHDT and YYEEEE. CDR3: CASTTASNEQFF. The CDR3 nucleotides read TGTGCCAGCACCACTGCTTCCAATGAGCAGTTCTTC. Full variable domain (remainder filled in from reference TRBV5-6 and TRBJ2-1): DAGVTQSPTHLIKTRGQQVTLRCSPKSGHDTVSWYQQALGQGPQFIFQYYEEEERQRGNFPDRFSGHQFPNYSSELNVNALLLGDSALYLCASTTASNEQFFGPGTRLTVL.

The chain has TRBV4-2 and TRBJ1-2; 9 bases are a match to TRBD1. Germline V gene lookup returns CDR1 LGHNA and CDR2 YNFKEQ. This CDR3 region has 14 residues. V was pared by 5 bases and J by 8 bases, with 9 bases of the junction left unmatched. The chain's CDR3 is CASSDVQGAQGYTF. Here the CDR3 DNA reads TGTGCCAGCAGCGACGTACAGGGGGCGCAGGGCTACACCTTC.

The V call is TRBV5-6, the J call TRBJ2-3; 8 positions agree with TRBD2. The CDR3 has 16 amino acids. Germline CDR1 and CDR2: SGHDT and YYEEEE. The trim removed 1 base at V and 2 bases at J, leaving 6 bases unmatched. In nucleotides, the CDR3 is TGTGCCAGCAGCTTGACGGGAGGGTTTTACACAGATACGCAGTATTTT. This gives the protein CASSLTGGFYTDTQYF.

This chain's CDR3 is CASSLSGGGIADTQYF. The CDR3 DNA reads as TGTGCCAGCAGCTTAAGTGGCGGGGGGATAGCAGATACGCAGTATTTT. The chain carries TRBV7-3 and TRBJ2-3, with 8 bases lining up with TRBD2. V dropped 1 base and J dropped 4; count of bases not matched to a gene: 7. The CDR3 totals 16 residues. CDR1 is SGHTA, CDR2 FQGTGA, per germline.

The chain has TRBV2 and TRBJ1-4, with 7 positions matching TRBD1. CDR3 length equals 16 residues. CDR1 and CDR2 (germline): SNHLY, FYNNEI. J gave up 4 bases and V 5 bases, and 10 bases lay outside the gene matches. CDR3: CASSRQGSVLNEKLFF. CDR3 in DNA: TGTGCCAGCAGTAGACAGGGAAGTGTGCTTAATGAAAAACTGTTTTTT.

The chain is built from TRBV4-1 and TRBJ1-2, with D possibly being TRBD1 (5 bases). Germline V gene lookup returns CDR1 MGHRA and CDR2 YSYEKL. Between the trimmed V and J ends, which lost 0 bases and 7 bases, there was a span of 15 bases. The CDR3 is 15 amino acids. The CDR3 reads CASSQDIRGELGYTF. In DNA form, the CDR3 reads TGCGCCAGCAGCCAAGATATTCGGGGGGAGCTTGGCTACACCTTC.

This sequence joins TRBV27 and TRBJ1-2; 9 positions agree with TRBD1. CDR1 MNHEY and CDR2 SMNVEV come from the germline V gene (reference sequence). V lost 0 bases, J lost 7 bases, and 9 bases stayed unmatched. CDR3 length equals 16 residues. For the CDR3, the DNA is TGTGCCAGCAGTTTATCTACGGGGACAGGGCGGGGTGGCTACACCTTC. Translating gives CASSLSTGTGRGGYTF.

The chain has TRBV7-2 and TRBJ2-7, with D possibly TRBD2 on 5 matching bases. Per the germline V gene, CDR1 is SGHTA and CDR2 is FQGNSA. The V gene lost 5 bases and the J gene lost 7 bases, with 21 bases spanning the gap. The CDR3 has 15 amino acids. The CDR3: CASSRASGNGEEQYF. In nucleotides, the CDR3 is TGTGCCAGCAGCCGCGCGTCCGGCAACGGGGAGGAGCAGTACTTC. Full variable domain (outside the CDR3, taken from reference TRBV7-2 and TRBJ2-7): GAGVSQSPSNKVTEKGKDVELRCDPISGHTALYWYRQSLGQGLEFLIYFQGNSAPDKSGLPSDRFSAERTGGSVSTLTIQRTQQEDSAVYLCASSRASGNGEEQYFGPGTRLTVT.

J is TRBJ2-3 and V is TRBV6-5; D is unclear. V lost 8 bases and J 3 bases, leaving 12 bases between the germline ends. Germline values: CDR1 MNHEY, CDR2 SVGAGI. The CDR3 sequence is 13 residues long. CDR3: CASGLPYTDTQYF. CDR3 DNA: TGTGCCAGCGGCCTCCCTTATACAGATACGCAGTATTTT.

The chain couples TRBV7-2 to TRBJ2-2; a possible D gene is TRBD2 (6 bases). The CDR3 totals 15 residues. The germline V gene has CDR1 SGHTA and CDR2 FQGNSA. Trimming shortened V by 10 bases and J by 0 bases, and 15 bases separated the two germline ends. In DNA, the CDR3 is TGTGCCACCCGGAGGGGCGCGGCGAACACCGGGGAGCTGTTTTTT. Translated, it gives CATRRGAANTGELFF.